Listed here are 9 T cell receptor beta chains from one sample, sequenced in a study of OX40 agonist ivuxolimab in advanced cancers. The method was immunoSEQ multiplex PCR; TCRdb's version includes in-frame clones alone and lacks a portion of them. The profile shows 25,000 to 30,000 clones, around 90% of them singletons. The sample here was CD4+ or CD8+ T cells sorted from blood, taken in a trial of the OX40 agonist ivuxolimab. Receptors originate from an adult with an advanced solid tumor such as melanoma, head and neck, liver or kidney cancer.

The chain carries TRBV7-6 and TRBJ2-7, with D hard to call. Germline CDR1 reads SGHVS; CDR2 reads FNYEAQ. V dropped 1 base and J dropped 2 bases, with 15 bases sitting between them. The CDR3 covers 16 residues. CDR3 protein: CASSLEGTAQTYEQYF. The DNA of the CDR3 is TGTGCCAGCAGCTTAGAGGGTACAGCCCAGACCTACGAGCAGTACTTC.

The chain joins TRBV5-1 to TRBJ2-1; 7 bases fit TRBD2. Germline trimming cut 7 bases from V and 7 bases from J; bases unmatched to any gene: 5. The CDR3 is made up of 12 amino acids. CDR1 is SGHRS and CDR2 is YFSETQ in the germline V gene. The CDR3 protein is CASGDYPNEQFF. In nucleotides, the CDR3 is TGCGCCAGCGGGGACTATCCTAATGAGCAGTTCTTC. Filled out from reference TRBV5-1 and TRBJ2-1, the complete variable domain reads KAGVTQTPRYLIKTRGQQVTLSCSPISGHRSVSWYQQTPGQGLQFLFEYFSETQRNKGNFPGRFSGRQFSNSRSEMNVSTLELGDSALYLCASGDYPNEQFFGPGTRLTVL.

V is TRBV7-9 and J is TRBJ2-3; the D is unclear. Germline CDR1 SEHNR, CDR2 FQNEAQ (reference sequence). The CDR3 loop spans 14 amino acids. The V end lost 2 bases, the J end lost 3 bases, and 9 bases lay between the germline ends. The CDR3 region is CASSLTSRTDTQYF. The CDR3 DNA is TGTGCCAGCAGCTTAACGTCTCGGACAGATACGCAGTATTTT.

The gene calls are TRBV7-3 and TRBJ2-1; 9 bases line up with TRBD1. The CDR3 is 15 amino acids. Germline V gives CDR1 SGHTA, CDR2 FQGTGA. V shed 2 bases, J shed 2 bases, and the junction held 1 base outside the gene matches. The CDR3 reads CASSLGTGPYNEQFF. CDR3 DNA: TGTGCCAGCAGCTTAGGGACAGGGCCCTACAATGAGCAGTTCTTC.

The rearrangement links TRBV4-3 to TRBJ2-2, with 7 nucleotides matching TRBD2. Losses at the gene ends were 2 bases for V and 5 bases for J; bases not matched to a gene: 2. CDR3 length equals 14 residues. CDR1 and CDR2 from the germline V gene are LGHNA and YSLEER. This chain's CDR3 is CASSQPSGTGELFF. In DNA form, the CDR3 reads TGCGCCAGCAGCCAACCTAGCGGAACCGGGGAGCTGTTTTTT.

To note about this clone: The junction departs from germline at one end; a sequencing error may be responsible. V usage is TRBV7-7 and J usage is TRBJ2-1; D remains unclear. This CDR3 is 13 amino acids long. Germline V gene sequence: CDR1 SSHAT, CDR2 FNYEAQ (reference sequence). CDR3 protein: CASSPLQHHEQFF. DNA for the CDR3: TGTGCTAGCAGCCCCCTGCAGCACCATGAGCAGTTCTTC.

This clone was recorded only once. This chain links TRBV19 with TRBJ1-1; D is uncertain. Trimming shortened V by 3 bases and J by 0 bases, and 8 bases separated the two germline ends. The CDR3 is 14 amino acids. CDR1 is LNHDA, CDR2 SQIVND, per germline (reference sequence). The chain's CDR3 is CASSIRFVNTEAFF. The CDR3 nucleotides are TGTGCCAGTAGTATCCGCTTCGTGAACACTGAAGCTTTCTTT.

The chain recombines TRBV13 with TRBJ2-3, with D unclear. Germline V gene data show CDR1 as PRHDT and CDR2 as FYEKMQ (reference sequence). The CDR3 has 12 amino acids. Trimming stripped 5 bases from V and 1 base from J, with 4 bases between. This CDR3 is CASSGRTDTQYF. In DNA, the CDR3 is TGTGCCAGCAGCGGCCGCACAGATACGCAGTATTTT.

This rearrangement joins TRBV2 to TRBJ2-7; 7 bases are shared with TRBD1. Trimming took 8 bases from V and 0 from J; bases not matched to a gene: 7. This CDR3 is built from 14 residues. The V gene's germline CDR1 is SNHLY and CDR2 FYNNEI. The CDR3 loop reads CASLGGQVSYEQYF. The DNA of the CDR3 is TGTGCCAGCCTCGGAGGACAGGTCTCCTACGAGCAGTACTTC.